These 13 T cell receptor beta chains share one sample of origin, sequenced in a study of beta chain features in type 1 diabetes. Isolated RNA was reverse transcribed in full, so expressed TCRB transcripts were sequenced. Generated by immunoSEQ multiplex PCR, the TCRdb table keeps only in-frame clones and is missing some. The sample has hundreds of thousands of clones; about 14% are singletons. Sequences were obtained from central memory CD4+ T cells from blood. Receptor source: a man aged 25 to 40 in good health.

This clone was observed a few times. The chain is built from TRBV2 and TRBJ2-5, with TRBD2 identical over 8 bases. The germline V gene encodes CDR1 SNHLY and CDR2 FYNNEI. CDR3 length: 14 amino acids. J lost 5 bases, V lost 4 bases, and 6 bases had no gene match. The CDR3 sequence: CASSVGGGYETQYF. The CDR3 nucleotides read TGTGCCAGCAGTGTCGGCGGGGGGTATGAGACCCAGTACTTC.

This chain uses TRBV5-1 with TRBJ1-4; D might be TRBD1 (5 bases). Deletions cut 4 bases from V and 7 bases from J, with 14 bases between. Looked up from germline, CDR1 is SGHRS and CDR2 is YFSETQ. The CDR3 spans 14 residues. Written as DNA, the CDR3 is TGCGCCAGCAGCCAAAACGGGGGAGGTGAAAAACTGTTTTTT. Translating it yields CASSQNGGGEKLFF.

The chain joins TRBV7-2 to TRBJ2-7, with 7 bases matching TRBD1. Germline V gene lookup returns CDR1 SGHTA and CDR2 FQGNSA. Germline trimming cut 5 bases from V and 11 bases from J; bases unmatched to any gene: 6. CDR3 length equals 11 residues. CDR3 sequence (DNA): TGTGCCAGCAGCCCCCGACAGGGAAAGTACTTC. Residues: CASSPRQGKYF.

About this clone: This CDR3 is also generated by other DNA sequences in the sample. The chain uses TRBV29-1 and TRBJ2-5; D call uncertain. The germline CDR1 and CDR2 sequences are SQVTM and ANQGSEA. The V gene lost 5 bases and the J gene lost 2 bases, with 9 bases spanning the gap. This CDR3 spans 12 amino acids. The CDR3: CSVLAAQETQYF. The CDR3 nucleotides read TGCAGCGTTCTGGCGGCACAAGAGACCCAGTACTTC.

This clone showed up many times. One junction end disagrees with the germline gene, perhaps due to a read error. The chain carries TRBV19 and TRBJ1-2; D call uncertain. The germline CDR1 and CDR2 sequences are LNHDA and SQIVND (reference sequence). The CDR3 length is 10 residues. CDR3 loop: CPRGKEGYTF. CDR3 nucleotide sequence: TGCCCCCGGGGAAAGGAGGGCTACACCTTC.

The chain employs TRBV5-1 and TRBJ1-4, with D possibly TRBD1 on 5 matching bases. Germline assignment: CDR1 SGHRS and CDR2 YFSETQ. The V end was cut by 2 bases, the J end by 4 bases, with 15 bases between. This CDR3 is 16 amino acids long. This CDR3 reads CASSFNSGTGNEKLFF. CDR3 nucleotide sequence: TGCGCCAGCAGCTTCAACTCCGGGACGGGTAATGAAAAACTGTTTTTT.

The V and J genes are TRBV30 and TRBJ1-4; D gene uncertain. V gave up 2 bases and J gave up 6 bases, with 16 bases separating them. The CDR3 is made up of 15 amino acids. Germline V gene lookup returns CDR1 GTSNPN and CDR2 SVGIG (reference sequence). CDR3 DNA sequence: TGTGCCTGGAGTACCCTGCGTAGGAATCATGAAAAACTGTTTTTT. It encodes CAWSTLRRNHEKLFF.

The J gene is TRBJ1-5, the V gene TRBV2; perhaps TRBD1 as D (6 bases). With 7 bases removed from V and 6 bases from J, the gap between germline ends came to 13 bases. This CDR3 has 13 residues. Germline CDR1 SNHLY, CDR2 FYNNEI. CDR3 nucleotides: TGTGCCAGCACCCTACAGGGTGCTCAGCCCCAGCATTTT. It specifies CASTLQGAQPQHF.

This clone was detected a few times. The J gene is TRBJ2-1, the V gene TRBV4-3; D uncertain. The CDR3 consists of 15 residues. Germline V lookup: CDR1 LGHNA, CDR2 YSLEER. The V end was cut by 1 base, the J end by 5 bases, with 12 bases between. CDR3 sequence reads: CASSQGVVANNEQFF. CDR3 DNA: TGCGCCAGCAGCCAAGGGGTTGTGGCGAACAATGAGCAGTTCTTC.

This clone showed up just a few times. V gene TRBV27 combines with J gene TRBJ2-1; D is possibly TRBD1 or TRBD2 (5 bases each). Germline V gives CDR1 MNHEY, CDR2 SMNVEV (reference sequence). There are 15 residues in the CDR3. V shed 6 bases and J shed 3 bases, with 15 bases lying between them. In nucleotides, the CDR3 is TGTGCCAGCAGACCTGAGGGGTTCGTCTACAATGAGCAGTTCTTC. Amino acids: CASRPEGFVYNEQFF.

CDR3 region: CASSRREGTSGRGV. CDR3 DNA: TGTGCCAGCAGCAGGCGCGAGGGGACTAGCGGGAGAGGAGTC. The chain links TRBV21-1 to TRBJ2-7; the listed D gene, TRBD2, was not tested against the DNA. TRBV21-1 is a recognized pseudogene. This CDR3 comprises 14 residues.

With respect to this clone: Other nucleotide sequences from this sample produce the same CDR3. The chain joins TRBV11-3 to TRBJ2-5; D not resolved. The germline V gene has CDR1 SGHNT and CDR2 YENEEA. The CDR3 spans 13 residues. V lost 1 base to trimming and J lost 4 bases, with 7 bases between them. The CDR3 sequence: CASSLGVGETQYF. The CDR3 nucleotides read TGTGCCAGCAGCTTAGGGGTGGGAGAGACCCAGTACTTC.

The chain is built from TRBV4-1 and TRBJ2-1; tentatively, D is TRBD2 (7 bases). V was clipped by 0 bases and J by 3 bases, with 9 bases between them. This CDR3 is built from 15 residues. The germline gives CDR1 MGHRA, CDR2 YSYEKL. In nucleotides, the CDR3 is TGCGCCAGCAGCCAAGAAGGGGGGGGCTACAATGAGCAGTTCTTC. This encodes CASSQEGGGYNEQFF.